The 8 T cell receptor beta chains presented below share a single source sample, sequenced in a study of blood T cell repertoires in COVID-19. Only in-frame clones appear in the TCRdb table, and some are missing; sequencing was by immunoSEQ multiplex PCR. The data contain over 200,000 clones, around 86% of them singletons. The sequenced sample consisted of peripheral blood. The origin of the receptors is a woman in her 30s who had recovered from COVID-19.

J is TRBJ1-2 and V is TRBV2; the D gene is possibly TRBD1 (5 bases). The CDR3 contains 13 residues. Germline CDR1 is SNHLY and CDR2 is FYNNEI. With 6 bases removed from V and 5 bases from J, the gap between germline ends came to 13 bases. The CDR3 sequence: CASRKNPGYGYTF. CDR3 DNA sequence: TGTGCCAGCAGGAAGAACCCAGGGTATGGCTACACCTTC. Full variable domain (missing parts from reference TRBV2 and TRBJ1-2): EPEVTQTPSHQVTQMGQEVILRCVPISNHLYFYWYRQILGQKVEFLVSFYNNEISEKSEIFDDQFSVERPDGSNFTLKIRSTKLEDSAMYFCASRKNPGYGYTFGSGTRLTVV.

This chain uses TRBV5-1 with TRBJ1-1; possible D gene TRBD1, 5 bases. Trimming removed 1 base at V and 1 base at J, with 8 bases between. Germline CDR1 reads SGHRS; CDR2 reads YFSETQ. The CDR3 is 14 amino acids. CDR3 nucleotides: TGCGCCAGCAGCTTGACAGGCCGGAACACTGAAGCTTTCTTT. It specifies CASSLTGRNTEAFF.

This clone has a single count. V is TRBV6-5 and J is TRBJ2-3, with 12 positions matching TRBD2. The CDR3 has 13 residues. With 8 bases clipped from V and 3 bases from J, the junction kept 0 bases outside the gene matches. The germline V gene encodes CDR1 MNHEY and CDR2 SVGAGI. CDR3 protein: CASGLAGTDTQYF. The CDR3 region has the DNA TGTGCCAGCGGACTAGCGGGGACAGATACGCAGTATTTT.

The CDR3 sequence is CASDLQGEETQYF. The CDR3 nucleotides are TGTGCCAGCGATCTCCAGGGGGAGGAGACCCAGTACTTC. The gene calls are TRBV2 and TRBJ2-5; 7 nucleotides match TRBD1. CDR3 length: 13 residues. With 8 bases clipped from V and 5 bases from J, the junction kept 8 bases outside the gene matches. CDR1 is SNHLY and CDR2 is FYNNEI in the germline V gene.

This clone has just one count. Other DNA sequences in the sample encode the same CDR3. The chain couples TRBV5-4 to TRBJ2-7, with TRBD2 matching over 12 bases. Unmatched junction bases numbered 2, after V lost 4 bases and J lost 6 bases. The length of the CDR3 is 13 residues. The germline V gene encodes CDR1 SGHNT and CDR2 YYREEE (reference sequence). The CDR3 DNA follows: TGTGCCAGCAGCCTGGGACTAGCGGGCGAGCAGTACTTC. Amino acids: CASSLGLAGEQYF.

CDR3 nucleotides: TGTGCCAGCAGGGAAGGGGGCGGGGAGCTGTTTTTT. It codes for CASREGGGELFF. The V gene is TRBV11-3, the J gene TRBJ2-2; TRBD1 might be the D (6 bases). There are 12 residues in the CDR3. CDR1 and CDR2 from the germline V gene are SGHNT and YENEEA. V lost 6 bases and J lost 7, with 9 bases in between.

The rearrangement links TRBV7-2 to TRBJ1-3; D is uncertain. The CDR3 contains 13 residues. Trimming cost V 3 bases and J 0 bases, with 3 bases left between them. The germline V gene has CDR1 SGHTA and CDR2 FQGNSA. The CDR3 loop reads CASSLYSGNTIYF. The CDR3, as DNA: TGTGCCAGCAGCTTGTACTCTGGAAACACCATATATTTT.

The rearrangement links TRBV6-6 to TRBJ1-2; unclear D gene. Germline V lookup: CDR1 MNHNY, CDR2 SVGAGI (reference sequence). This CDR3 has 14 residues. Trimming left V 0 bases short and J 5 bases short, with 10 bases between. The chain's CDR3 is CASSYSAAAYGYTF. CDR3 nucleotides: TGTGCCAGCAGTTACTCAGCGGCAGCTTATGGCTACACCTTC.